The rows below give T cell receptor beta chains drawn from one sample of a study of CD8+CD57+ T cells in acquired aplastic anemia. TCRdb re-analysed the reads in MiXCR, keeping a single row per CDR3 protein. The data contain approximately 180,000 distinct CDR3 sequences, 48% of them singletons. The specimen sequenced was sorted CD4+, CD8+, or CD8+CD57+ T cells (not recorded which) from PBMCs. The source of these receptors is a human donor with aplastic anemia. The CDR3 runs from the conserved cysteine through the conserved F or W. Fields, in order: clone size, D gene, J gene, V gene, CDR3 protein, CDR3 DNA. A D gene is named only where the DNA matches it firmly. Size is omitted from some rows. Given values are once, few, many or a class for expanded clones.

>many|TRBD1|TRBJ2-7|TRBV6-5
CASSLTGGNYEQYF
TGTGCCAGCAGTTTAACAGGGGGGAACTACGAGCAGTACTTC
>.|.|TRBJ2-5|TRBV5-6
CASSLTSFPETQYF
TGTGCCAGCAGCTTGACTAGCTTCCCGGAGACCCAGTACTTC
>.|.|TRBJ1-2|TRBV20-1
CSQGTVDGYTF
TGCAGTCAGGGGACGGTTGATGGCTACACCTTC
>many|TRBD2|TRBJ2-7|TRBV5-5
CASSWTSGDYEQYF
TGTGCCAGCAGCTGGACTAGCGGGGACTACGAGCAGTACTTC
>.|TRBD1|TRBJ2-5|TRBV11-2
CASSPGQGAETQYF
TGTGCCAGCAGCCCAGGACAGGGAGCAGAGACCCAGTACTTC
>once|TRBD2|TRBJ2-7|TRBV20-1
CSAKRTSGSEQYF
TGCAGTGCTAAAAGGACTAGCGGGAGCGAGCAGTACTTC
>.|.|TRBJ2-7|TRBV15
CATSGSRGSEQYF
TGTGCCACCAGCGGGTCGAGAGGGTCCGAGCAGTACTTC
>.|.|TRBJ1-1|TRBV2
CASSLGLPSDTEAFF
TGTGCCAGCAGTCTAGGACTCCCTTCGGACACTGAAGCTTTCTTT
>.|.|TRBJ1-2|TRBV25-1
CASSGNVYGYTF
TGTGCCAGCAGTGGAAACGTCTATGGCTACACCTTC
>many|TRBD2|TRBJ2-7|TRBV5-1
CASGTGGYTYEQYF
TGCGCCAGCGGGACGGGGGGGTACACCTACGAGCAGTACTTC
>.|.|TRBJ2-7|TRBV11-3
CASSYGIHEQYF
TGTGCCAGCAGCTACGGGATTCACGAGCAGTACTTC
>many|.|TRBJ1-1|TRBV29-1
CSARRGDEAFF
TGCAGCGCCCGACGGGGGGACGAAGCTTTCTTT
>.|.|TRBJ1-5|TRBV15
CATSRQGRIDSNQPQHF
TGTGCCACCAGCAGACAGGGGAGAATAGATAGCAATCAGCCCCAGCATTTT
>.|.|TRBJ1-1|TRBV6-1
CASSRTTGTSNSAFF
TGTGCCAGCAGCCGAACCACCGGGACAAGCAATTCCGCTTTCTTT
>many|TRBD2|TRBJ2-5|TRBV20-1
CSAKGGGQETQYF
TGCAGTGCTAAGGGCGGGGGCCAAGAGACCCAGTACTTC
>.|.|TRBJ2-1|TRBV25-1
CASGGEQFF
TGTGCCAGCGGGGGTGAGCAGTTCTTC